Sequencing of this T cell receptor beta chain was carried out in a study of OX40 agonist ivuxolimab in advanced cancers. Broadly, across the study: Ivuxolimab, which targeted the costimulatory receptor OX40 (CD134), was an agonistic, fully human IgG2 monoclonal antibody. Three dose-escalation patients achieved partial responses, one with hepatocellular carcinoma and two with cutaneous melanoma. Among the 50 to 55 dose-escalation patients, 19 had hepatocellular carcinoma, about 15 melanoma, 9 renal cell carcinoma and 9 head and neck cancer. The monotherapy dose-escalation portion (N ≈ 57 patients) of the phase I ivuxolimab trial is reported in the paper. Intravenous ivuxolimab was administered to patients every 2 weeks at six dose levels: 0.01, 0.1, 0.3, 1.5, 3 and 10 mg/kg. The purpose of peripheral TCRbeta sequencing was to test whether ivuxolimab changed TCR sequence diversity and led to clonal T-cell expansion. Prior anti-PD-1, anti-PD-L1 or anti-CTLA-4 therapy was permitted, and roughly two fifths of dose-escalation patients had received checkpoint inhibitors. A male proportion of around 80% and a mean age of approximately 58 years, ranging from 23 to 79, were recorded for the dose-escalation cohort. Results and caveats for the whole study, not just this receptor: Low levels of normalized T-cell clonal expansion were also seen in some nonresponding patients. The antigen specificity of the peripheral T cells that underwent clonal expansion was not determined. After ivuxolimab, more expanded clones were found on average in CD8+ T cells than in CD4+ T cells. In the 0.1-3.0 mg/kg groups, partial responders had among the lowest normalized peripheral clonal expansion, particularly in CD8+ T cells. At doses of 0.1 to 3.0 mg/kg, clonal expansion of both CD4+ and CD8+ blood T cells was observed from baseline to week 6.

Genomic DNA was extracted from sorted cells for sequencing of the TCRbeta CDR3 region. TCRbeta CDR3 regions were sequenced using the immunoSEQ Assay. Not all clones reach the TCRdb copy of this immuneACCESS table, which keeps in-frame sequences only. Checked studies attribute under half of the gap to unresolved V genes and leave the rest unexplained. The sample profile shows 35,000 to 40,000 clones; around nine tenths of them were found once. The top ten clonotypes cover roughly 13% of the sample. Patients with autoimmune disease history or receiving systemic immunosuppression were excluded from the trial. Peripheral blood for TCR sequencing was drawn from every dose cohort at baseline, at cycle 4 day 1 and at cycle 7 day 1. Samples came from an open-label, multicenter, first-in-human phase I dose-escalation trial of ivuxolimab. Adults with locally advanced or metastatic melanoma, renal cell carcinoma, hepatocellular carcinoma or head and neck squamous cell carcinoma were enrolled in the trial. Before TCR sequencing, CD4+ and CD8+ T cells were separately sorted from peripheral blood.

CDR1 SGHNT and CDR2 YYREEE are derived from the germline V gene (reference sequence). Inclusive of the bounding cysteine and phenylalanine, the CDR3 is 14 residues long. The only DNA kept is the CDR3, 42 bases in frame from the first base. Trimming at the junction amounts to 0 bases on V and 3 bases on J, and the germline ends lie 10 bases apart. As for this clone: No cognate antigen has been identified for it. Base qualities are missing; no much larger clone stands one base away.

The rearrangement joined TRBV5-4 to TRBJ2-7; a weak D assignment points to TRBD1 (5 bases agree). The origin of this receptor is an adult with an advanced solid tumor such as melanoma, head and neck, liver or kidney cancer. The material was CD4+ or CD8+ T cells sorted from blood, obtained in a trial of the OX40 agonist ivuxolimab. The DNA is TGTGCCAGCAGCTTGGATCAGGGATTCTACGAGCAGTACTTC. Its protein reads: CASSLDQGFYEQYF.